This paragraph covers one T cell receptor (beta chain) sequence. Its antigen is not identified. The J segment lost 6 bases and the V segment lost 5 bases, leaving 4 bases of the junction unmatched. This CDR3 has 14 amino acids. This entry belongs to a study of early T cells in non-severe SARS-CoV-2 infection. Regarding the study as a whole: Anti-spike CD8 specificities were favored by VDJdb matching, whose results missed private and CD4 specificities.

TCRdb analysed the 5' RACE reads with MiXCR anew, one entry per CDR3 protein. The sample has tens of thousands of distinct CDR3 sequences; around 9.3% are singletons. This chain connects TRBV12-3 or TRBV12-4 to TRBJ2-3; 11 bases match TRBD2. This TCR was recovered from an adult who was a healthcare worker with PCR-confirmed SARS-CoV-2 infection or an uninfected control (not recorded which). The sequenced sample was whole blood, obtained at baseline. The CDR3 nucleotides read TGTGCCAGCAGTCCAATAGCGGGAGGGGATACGCAGTATTTT. This translates into CASSPIAGGDTQYF.